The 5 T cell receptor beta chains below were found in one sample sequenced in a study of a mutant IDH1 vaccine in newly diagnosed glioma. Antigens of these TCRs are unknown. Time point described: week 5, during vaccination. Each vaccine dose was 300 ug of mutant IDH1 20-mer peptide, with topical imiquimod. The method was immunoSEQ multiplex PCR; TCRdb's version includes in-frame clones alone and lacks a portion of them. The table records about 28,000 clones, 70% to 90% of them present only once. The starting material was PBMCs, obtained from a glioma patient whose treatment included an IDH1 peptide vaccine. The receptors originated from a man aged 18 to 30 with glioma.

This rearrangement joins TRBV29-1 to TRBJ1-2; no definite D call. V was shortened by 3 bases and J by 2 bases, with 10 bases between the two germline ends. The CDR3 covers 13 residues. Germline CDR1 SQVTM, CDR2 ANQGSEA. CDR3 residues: CSVEDGLNYGYTF. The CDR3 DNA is TGCAGCGTTGAGGACGGACTGAACTATGGCTACACCTTC.

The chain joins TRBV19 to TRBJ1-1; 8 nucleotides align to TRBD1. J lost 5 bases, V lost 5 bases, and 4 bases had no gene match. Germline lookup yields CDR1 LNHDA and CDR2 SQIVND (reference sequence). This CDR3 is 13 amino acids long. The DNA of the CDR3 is TGTGCCAGTAGTGGTAGGACAGGGACTGAAGCTTTCTTT. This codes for CASSGRTGTEAFF.

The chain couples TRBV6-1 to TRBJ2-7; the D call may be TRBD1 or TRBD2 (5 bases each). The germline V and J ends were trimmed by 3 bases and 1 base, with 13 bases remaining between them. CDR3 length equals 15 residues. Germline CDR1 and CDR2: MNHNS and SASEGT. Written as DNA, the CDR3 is TGTGCCAGCAGTGACCAGGGTAGGAGGTCCTACGAGCAGTACTTC. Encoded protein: CASSDQGRRSYEQYF.

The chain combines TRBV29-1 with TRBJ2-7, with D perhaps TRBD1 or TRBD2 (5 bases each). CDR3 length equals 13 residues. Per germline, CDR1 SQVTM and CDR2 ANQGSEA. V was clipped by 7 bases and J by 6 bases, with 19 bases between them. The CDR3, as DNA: TGCAGCGCCACCGGGACCTCGGGGTCCGAGCAGTACTTC. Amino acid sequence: CSATGTSGSEQYF.

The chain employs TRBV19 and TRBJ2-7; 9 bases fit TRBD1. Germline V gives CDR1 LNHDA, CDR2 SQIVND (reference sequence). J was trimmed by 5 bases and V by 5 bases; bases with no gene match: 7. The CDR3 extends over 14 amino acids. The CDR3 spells CASSFRDRVNEQYF. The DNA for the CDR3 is TGTGCCAGTAGTTTCCGGGACAGGGTGAACGAGCAGTACTTC.